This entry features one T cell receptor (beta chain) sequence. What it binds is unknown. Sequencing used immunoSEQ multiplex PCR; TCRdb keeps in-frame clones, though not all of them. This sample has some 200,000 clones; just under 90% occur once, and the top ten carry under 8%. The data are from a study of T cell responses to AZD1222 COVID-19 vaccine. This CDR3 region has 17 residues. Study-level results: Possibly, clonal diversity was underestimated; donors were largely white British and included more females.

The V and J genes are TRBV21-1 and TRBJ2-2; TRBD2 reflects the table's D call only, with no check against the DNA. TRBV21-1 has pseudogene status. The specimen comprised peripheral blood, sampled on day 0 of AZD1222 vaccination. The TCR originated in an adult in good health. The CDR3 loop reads CASSKAWLAYVVRELFF. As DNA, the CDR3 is TGTGCCAGCAGCAAAGCGTGGCTAGCTTATGTTGTCCGGGAGCTGTTTTTT.